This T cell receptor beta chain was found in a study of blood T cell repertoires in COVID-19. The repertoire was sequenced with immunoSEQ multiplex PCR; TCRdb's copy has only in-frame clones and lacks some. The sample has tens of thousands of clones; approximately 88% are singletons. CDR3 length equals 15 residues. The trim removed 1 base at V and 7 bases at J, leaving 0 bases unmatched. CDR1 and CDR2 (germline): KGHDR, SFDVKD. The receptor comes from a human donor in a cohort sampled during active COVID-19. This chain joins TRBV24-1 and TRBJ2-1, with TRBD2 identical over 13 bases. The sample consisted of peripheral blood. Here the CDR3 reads CATSDLLAGGNEQFF. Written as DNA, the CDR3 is TGTGCCACCAGTGATTTACTAGCGGGAGGGAATGAGCAGTTCTTC.